Following are 20 T cell receptor beta chains from one sample sequenced in a study of radiotherapy plus CTLA-4 blockade in lung cancer. Data came from immunoSEQ multiplex PCR; TCRdb stores just in-frame clones and leaves some out. The sample holds 81,000 or so clones; more than 60% are singletons and the top ten take about 23%. This specimen was peripheral blood, taken from a patient treated with radiotherapy plus ipilimumab. The origin of the receptors is a human donor with non-small cell lung cancer whose response to radiotherapy plus ipilimumab could not be evaluated. Some clones in this sample may be carry-over from other donors' samples.

The rearrangement links TRBV28 to TRBJ1-6; 9 bases align to TRBD1. The germline CDR1 and CDR2 sequences are MDHEN and SYDVKM. Unmatched junction bases numbered 7, after V lost 4 bases and J lost 6 bases. The CDR3 sequence is 16 residues long. The CDR3 here is CASSSLRDRANSPLHF. DNA of the CDR3: TGTGCCAGCAGTTCCCTGCGGGACAGGGCTAATTCACCCCTCCACTTT.

The rearrangement uses TRBV28 and TRBJ1-4, with 7 positions matching TRBD1. V was clipped by 8 bases and J by 0 bases; unmatched bases: 6. The germline gives CDR1 MDHEN, CDR2 SYDVKM. The CDR3 consists of 15 residues. The CDR3 sequence: CASLEGAATNEKLFF. CDR3 DNA: TGTGCCAGCCTGGAGGGGGCCGCAACTAATGAAAAACTGTTTTTT.

This chain joins TRBV7-2 and TRBJ2-7; possibly TRBD2 for D (7 bases). The CDR3 contains 12 residues. V was shortened by 6 bases and J by 2 bases, with 8 bases between the two germline ends. The germline CDR1 and CDR2 sequences are SGHTA and FQGNSA. The CDR3 protein is CASRGGPYEQYF. Here the CDR3 DNA reads TGTGCCAGCAGGGGGGGGCCCTACGAGCAGTACTTC.

V gene TRBV18 combines with J gene TRBJ1-5; 7 nucleotides agree with TRBD1. V lost 5 bases and J lost 0; bases outside the gene matches: 7. Germline-derived CDR1 and CDR2 are KGHSH and LQKENI. The CDR3 covers 16 residues. In nucleotides, the CDR3 is TGTGCCAGCTCAGCCGGGACAGCCTCTAGCAATCAGCCCCAGCATTTT. It encodes CASSAGTASSNQPQHF. Using reference TRBV18 and TRBJ1-5 for the parts outside the CDR3, the full variable domain is NAGVMQNPRHLVRRRGQEARLRCSPMKGHSHVYWYRQLPEEGLKFMVYLQKENIIDESGMPKERFSAEFPKEGPSILRIQQVVRGDSAAYFCASSAGTASSNQPQHFGDGTRLSIL.

This sequence joins TRBV28 and TRBJ2-1; D remains unclear. V was cut by 6 bases and J by 2 bases, with 8 bases left in between. The CDR3 is made up of 13 amino acids. CDR1 is MDHEN and CDR2 is SYDVKM in the germline V gene. In DNA, the CDR3 is TGTGCCAGCAGCCCACCTACCTACAATGAGCAGTTCTTC. Its translation is CASSPPTYNEQFF.

The V and J genes are TRBV5-4 and TRBJ2-3, with D possibly TRBD1 on 5 matching bases. V dropped 1 base and J dropped 4 bases, with 10 bases sitting between them. The CDR3 runs 14 residues. Germline CDR1 SGHNT, CDR2 YYREEE (reference sequence). The CDR3 reads CASSLSQGSDTQYF. The CDR3 coding sequence is TGTGCCAGCAGCTTGTCTCAGGGTTCAGATACGCAGTATTTT.

The chain recombines TRBV5-6 with TRBJ1-4; TRBD1 matches at 9 bases. Germline V gene data show CDR1 as SGHDT and CDR2 as YYEEEE. This CDR3 has 13 amino acids. V gave up 5 bases and J gave up 8 bases; unmatched junction bases: 4. CDR3 in DNA: TGTGCCAGCAGTTGGACAGGGGTGGAAAAACTGTTTTTT. Amino acid sequence: CASSWTGVEKLFF.

The V and J genes are TRBV18 and TRBJ1-6; D may be TRBD1 (6 bases). Per the germline V gene, CDR1 is KGHSH and CDR2 is LQKENI. V was shortened by 3 bases and J by 7 bases, with 10 bases between the two germline ends. CDR3 length equals 14 residues. CDR3 region: CASSPPGGNSPLHF. Here the CDR3 DNA reads TGTGCCAGCTCACCGCCGGGGGGCAATTCACCCCTCCACTTT. Variable domain in full (rest from reference TRBV18 and TRBJ1-6): NAGVMQNPRHLVRRRGQEARLRCSPMKGHSHVYWYRQLPEEGLKFMVYLQKENIIDESGMPKERFSAEFPKEGPSILRIQQVVRGDSAAYFCASSPPGGNSPLHFGNGTRLTVT.

This clone was seen more than once but under ten times. V is TRBV29-1 and J is TRBJ2-2; tentative D call: TRBD2 (6 bases). This CDR3 is 15 amino acids long. Between the trimmed V and J ends, which lost 0 bases and 4 bases, there was a span of 12 bases. CDR1 and CDR2 from the germline V gene are SQVTM and ANQGSEA. The CDR3 DNA reads as TGCAGCGTTGAAGATGGGCGGGGAACCACCGGGGAGCTGTTTTTT. It codes for CSVEDGRGTTGELFF.

Notes on this clone: Mismatch with germline at one junction end may stem from a read error. The rearrangement links TRBV7-2 to TRBJ2-7; TRBD1 agrees at 10 bases. This CDR3 region has 15 residues. From germline, CDR1 is SGHTA and CDR2 FQGNSA. Here the CDR3 reads CASNLVTGGNYEQYF. DNA of the CDR3: TGTGCCAGCAACTTAGTGACAGGGGGCAATTACGAGCAGTACTTC.

In the case of this clone: The junction departs from the called germline gene at one end, perhaps through a read error. The chain joins TRBV6-1 to TRBJ1-5; 7 nucleotides agree with TRBD1. This CDR3 is 15 amino acids long. The germline V gene has CDR1 MNHNS and CDR2 SASEGT. CDR3 in amino acids: CASRGGRSGNQPRHF. The CDR3 DNA reads TGTGCCAGCAGAGGGGGCAGGTCTGGCAATCAGCCCCGGCATTTT.

The chain uses TRBV9 and TRBJ2-7, with D tentatively TRBD2 (7 bases). Germline V gives CDR1 SGDLS, CDR2 YYNGEE. The CDR3 extends over 15 amino acids. V gave up 2 bases and J gave up 3 bases, with 15 bases separating them. The CDR3 nucleotides are TGTGCCAGCAGCGTTGGGGGGGCACACAACTACGAGCAGTACTTC. Encoded protein: CASSVGGAHNYEQYF. Full variable domain (remainder filled in from reference TRBV9 and TRBJ2-7): DSGVTQTPKHLITATGQRVTLRCSPRSGDLSVYWYQQSLDQGLQFLIQYYNGEERAKGNILERFSAQQFPDLHSELNLSSLELGDSALYFCASSVGGAHNYEQYFGPGTRLTVT.

The V and J genes are TRBV28 and TRBJ2-1, with 11 bases identical to TRBD2. V lost 3 bases to trimming and J lost 8 bases; unmatched junction nucleotides: 6. The V gene's germline CDR1 is MDHEN and CDR2 SYDVKM. The CDR3 length is 15 residues. The CDR3, as DNA: TGTGCCAGCAGTTTGATAGCGGGGGGGCAAGATGAGCAGTTCTTC. Its translation: CASSLIAGGQDEQFF.

This clone was counted a few times. The rearrangement links TRBV6-5 to TRBJ1-2; D unclear. Germline CDR1 and CDR2: MNHEY and SVGAGI. V lost 2 bases to trimming and J lost 1 base, with 8 bases between them. This CDR3 has 14 residues. CDR3 amino acids: CASSYAGHNYGYTF. As DNA, the CDR3 is TGTGCCAGCAGTTACGCGGGTCATAACTATGGCTACACCTTC.

The chain recombines TRBV5-1 with TRBJ2-3; D not certain. This CDR3 has 15 amino acids. CDR1 SGHRS and CDR2 YFSETQ come from the germline V gene. Trimming took 0 bases from V and 1 from J, leaving 9 bases between them. The CDR3 nucleotides read TGCGCCAGCAGCTTGGCATGGCCAGGCACAGATACGCAGTATTTT. Translated: CASSLAWPGTDTQYF.

This clone was counted only a few times. V usage is TRBV6-5 and J usage is TRBJ1-1; D gene unclear. There are 12 residues in the CDR3. Germline CDR1 reads MNHEY; CDR2 reads SVGAGI. V was trimmed by 6 bases and J by 7 bases, leaving 12 bases between them. The CDR3 nucleotides are TGTGCCAGCAGCCAAGACACCGTTGAAGCTTTCTTT. This sequence encodes CASSQDTVEAFF.

This rearrangement joins TRBV5-1 to TRBJ2-7; 11 positions agree with TRBD1. The V gene's germline CDR1 is SGHRS and CDR2 YFSETQ. After removal of 4 bases from V and 5 bases from J, the junction contained 8 bases not matched to a gene. The CDR3 sequence is 15 residues long. The CDR3 coding sequence is TGCGCCAGCAGCCCCCGGGACAGGGGGGAGGACGAGCAGTACTTC. Protein: CASSPRDRGEDEQYF. The full variable domain, rest sourced from reference TRBV5-1 and TRBJ2-7, is KAGVTQTPRYLIKTRGQQVTLSCSPISGHRSVSWYQQTPGQGLQFLFEYFSETQRNKGNFPGRFSGRQFSNSRSEMNVSTLELGDSALYLCASSPRDRGEDEQYFGPGTRLTVT.

The chain recombines TRBV14 with TRBJ2-7, with TRBD2 matching over 9 bases. The V and J ends lost 1 base and 2 bases, in that order; junction bases with no gene match: 0. The CDR3 totals 14 residues. CDR1 and CDR2 from the germline V gene are SGHDN and FVKESK. The CDR3 sequence: CASSQGGGAYEQYF. CDR3 sequence (DNA): TGTGCCAGCAGCCAAGGCGGGGGGGCCTACGAGCAGTACTTC.

J is TRBJ1-5 and V is TRBV30; no definite D call. Looked up from germline, CDR1 is GTSNPN and CDR2 is SVGIG (reference sequence). CDR3 length equals 12 residues. With 1 base removed from V and 4 bases from J, the gap between germline ends came to 5 bases. CDR3 protein: CAWSGGNQPQHF. CDR3 in DNA: TGTGCCTGGAGTGGAGGAAATCAGCCCCAGCATTTT.

V and J are TRBV15 and TRBJ2-1; the D gene is possibly TRBD1 (5 bases). The CDR3 contains 16 residues. V was cut by 4 bases and J by 2 bases, with 15 bases left in between. From germline, CDR1 is LNHNV and CDR2 YYDKDF (reference sequence). DNA of the CDR3: TGTGCCACCAGCACAGGTGGACACAGCACCTACAATGAGCAGTTCTTC. Encoded protein: CATSTGGHSTYNEQFF.